This paragraph reports one TCR beta chain. Sequencing used immunoSEQ multiplex PCR; TCRdb keeps in-frame clones, though not all of them. The sample has some 340,000 clones, around 80% seen once. This record belongs to a study of blood T cell repertoires in COVID-19. Study-level information: Sources were T cells, B-cell-depleted T cells, or PBMCs; the material itself was cDNA or gDNA.

Trimming took off 4 bases at V and 1 base at J, with 8 bases between the two ends. Germline assignment: CDR1 SGHDT and CDR2 YYEEEE. This CDR3 is 14 amino acids long. The clonotype was recovered from a man aged 25 to 45 with active or convalescent COVID-19. The chain has TRBV5-6 and TRBJ2-2; tentatively, D is TRBD1 (6 bases). Sequencing was done on a sample of peripheral blood. Written as DNA, the CDR3 is TGTGCCAGCAGCGGACAGCTGAACACCGGGGAGCTGTTTTTT. Protein product: CASSGQLNTGELFF.